This TCR beta chain is drawn from a study of response to subunit inactivated influenza vaccine. General observations from the study: Only a handful of new T cells, the authors suggested, are recruited with each seasonal influenza vaccination.

Regarding this clonotype: The antigen is unknown.

TCRdb redid the calling of the RT-PCR reads with MiXCR, one entry per CDR3 protein. The sample contains some 520,000 distinct CDR3 sequences, 16% of which appear only once. The receptor was derived from a man aged 50 to 69 who received an inactivated influenza vaccine. The sample in question was CD4+ T cells sorted from PBMCs, obtained less than 30 months after vaccination.

The CDR3 spells CSVGGRYTEAFF. DNA of the CDR3: TGCAGCGTTGGGGGGCGGTACACTGAAGCTTTCTTT. The chain carries TRBV29-1 and TRBJ1-1, with D maybe TRBD1 (6 bases). Deletions cut 4 bases from V and 3 bases from J, with 9 bases between. This CDR3 has 12 residues. Germline CDR1 SQVTM, CDR2 ANQGSEA.